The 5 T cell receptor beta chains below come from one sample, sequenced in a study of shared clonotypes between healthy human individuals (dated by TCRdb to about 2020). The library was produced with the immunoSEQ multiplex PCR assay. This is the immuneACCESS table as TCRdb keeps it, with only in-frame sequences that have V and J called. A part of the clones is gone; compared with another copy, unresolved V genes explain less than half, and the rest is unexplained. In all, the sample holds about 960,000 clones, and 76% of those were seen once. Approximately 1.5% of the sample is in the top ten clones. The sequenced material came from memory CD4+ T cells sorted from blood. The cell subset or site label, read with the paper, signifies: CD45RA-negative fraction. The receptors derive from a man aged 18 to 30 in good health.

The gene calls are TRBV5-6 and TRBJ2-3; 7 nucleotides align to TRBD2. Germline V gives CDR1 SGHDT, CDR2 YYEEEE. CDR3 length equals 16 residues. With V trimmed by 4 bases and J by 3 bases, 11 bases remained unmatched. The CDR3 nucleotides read TGTGCCAGCAGCCCCGGGAGATGGGGGGGGACAGATACGCAGTATTTT. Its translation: CASSPGRWGGTDTQYF.

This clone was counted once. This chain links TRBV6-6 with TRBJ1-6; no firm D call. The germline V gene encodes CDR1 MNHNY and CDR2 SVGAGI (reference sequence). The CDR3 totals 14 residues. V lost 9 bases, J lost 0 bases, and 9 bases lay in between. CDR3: CASIKGSYNSPLHF. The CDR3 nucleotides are TGTGCCAGTATAAAGGGCTCCTATAATTCACCCCTCCACTTT.

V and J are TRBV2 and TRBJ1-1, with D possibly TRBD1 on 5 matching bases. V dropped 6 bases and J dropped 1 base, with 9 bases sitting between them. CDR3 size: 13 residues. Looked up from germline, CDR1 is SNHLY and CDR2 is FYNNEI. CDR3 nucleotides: TGTGCCAGCAGGCCCGGGGCGAACACTGAAGCTTTCTTT. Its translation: CASRPGANTEAFF.

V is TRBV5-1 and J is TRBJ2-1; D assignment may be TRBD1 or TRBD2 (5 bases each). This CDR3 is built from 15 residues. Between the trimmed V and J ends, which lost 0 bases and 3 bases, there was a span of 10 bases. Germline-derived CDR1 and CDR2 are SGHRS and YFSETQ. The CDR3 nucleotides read TGCGCCAGCAGCTTGGATGAGGGGTTCTACAATGAGCAGTTCTTC. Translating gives CASSLDEGFYNEQFF.

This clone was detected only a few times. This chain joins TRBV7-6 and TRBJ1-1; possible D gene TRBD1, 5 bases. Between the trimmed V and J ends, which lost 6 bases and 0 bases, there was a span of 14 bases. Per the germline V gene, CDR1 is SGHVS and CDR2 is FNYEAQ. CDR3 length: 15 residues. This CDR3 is CASSPREGMNTEAFF. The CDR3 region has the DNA TGTGCCAGCAGTCCTCGGGAGGGGATGAACACTGAAGCTTTCTTT.